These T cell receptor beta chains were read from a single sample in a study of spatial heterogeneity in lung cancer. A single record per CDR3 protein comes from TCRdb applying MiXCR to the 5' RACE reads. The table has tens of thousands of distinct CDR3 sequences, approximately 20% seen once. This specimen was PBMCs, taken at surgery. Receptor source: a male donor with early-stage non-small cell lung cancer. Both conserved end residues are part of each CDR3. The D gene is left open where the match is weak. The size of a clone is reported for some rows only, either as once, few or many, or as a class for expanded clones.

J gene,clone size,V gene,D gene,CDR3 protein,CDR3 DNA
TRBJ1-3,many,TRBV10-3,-,CAITSHSGNTIYF,TGTGCCATCACCTCTCACTCTGGAAACACCATATATTTT
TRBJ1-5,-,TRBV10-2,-,CASSAINSNQPQHF,TGCGCCAGCAGTGCAATAAATAGCAATCAGCCCCAGCATTTT
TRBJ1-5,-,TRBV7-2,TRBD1,CASSPNTGGGQPQHF,TGTGCCAGCAGCCCAAACACAGGGGGGGGTCAGCCCCAGCATTTT
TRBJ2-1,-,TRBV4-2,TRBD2,CASSSSGGAWNEQFF,TGTGCCAGCAGTTCAAGCGGGGGTGCTTGGAATGAGCAGTTCTTC
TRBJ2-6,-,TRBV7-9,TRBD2,CVAGVAGGSGANVLTF,TGTGTAGCCGGCGTAGCGGGAGGGTCTGGGGCCAACGTCCTGACTTTC
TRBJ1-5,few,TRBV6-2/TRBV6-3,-,CASSSWGNQPQHF,TGTGCCAGCAGTTCATGGGGTAATCAGCCCCAGCATTTT
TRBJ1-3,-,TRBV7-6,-,CASSLVAGAGNTIYF,TGTGCCAGCAGCTTAGTGGCAGGTGCTGGAAACACCATATATTTT
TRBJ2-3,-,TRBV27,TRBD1,CASSLFDRVTDTQYF,TGTGCCAGCAGTTTATTCGACAGGGTGACAGATACGCAGTATTTT
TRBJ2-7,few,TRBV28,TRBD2,CASSGRSGTSGIEQYF,TGTGCCAGCAGTGGACGGTCCGGGACTAGCGGGATCGAGCAGTACTTC
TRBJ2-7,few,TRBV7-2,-,CASSLEPLAYEQYF,TGTGCCAGCAGCTTAGAGCCTCTCGCCTACGAGCAGTACTTC
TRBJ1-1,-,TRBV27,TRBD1,CASSRDRRMNTEAFF,TGTGCCAGCAGCCGGGACAGGCGGATGAACACTGAAGCTTTCTTT
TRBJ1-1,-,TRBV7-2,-,CASSPYLNTEAFF,TGTGCCAGCAGCCCCTACCTAAACACTGAAGCTTTCTTT
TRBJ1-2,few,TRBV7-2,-,CASSLTGGYTF,TGTGCCAGCAGCTTGACTGGAGGCTACACCTTC
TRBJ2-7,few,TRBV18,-,CASSRLGDEQYF,TGTGCCAGCTCACGCCTCGGGGACGAGCAGTACTTC
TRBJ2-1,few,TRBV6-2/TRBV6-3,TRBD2,CASSYPTSPRPNEQFF,TGTGCCAGCAGTTACCCGACTAGCCCGCGGCCCAATGAGCAGTTCTTC
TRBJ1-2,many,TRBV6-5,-,CASRDLTTYGYTF,TGTGCCAGCAGGGACCTAACAACCTATGGCTACACCTTC
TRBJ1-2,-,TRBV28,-,CASSLAGYGYTF,TGTGCCAGCAGTTTAGCGGGCTATGGCTACACCTTC
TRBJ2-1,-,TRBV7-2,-,CASQTRQSNEQFF,TGTGCCAGCCAGACACGCCAGAGCAATGAGCAGTTCTTC
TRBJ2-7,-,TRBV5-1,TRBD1,CASSLTGQGFREQYF,TGCGCCAGCAGCTTGACCGGACAGGGGTTTAGGGAGCAGTACTTC
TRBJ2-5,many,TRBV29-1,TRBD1,CSYCRGLQETQYF,TGCAGCTACTGCAGGGGGCTCCAAGAGACCCAGTACTTC
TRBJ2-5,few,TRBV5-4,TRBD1,CASSSPGQGAVETQYF,TGTGCCAGCAGCTCCCCGGGACAGGGGGCTGTGGAGACCCAGTACTTC
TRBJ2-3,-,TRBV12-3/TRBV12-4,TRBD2,CASSLEASGGPDTQYF,TGTGCCAGCAGCCTAGAGGCTAGCGGGGGCCCAGATACGCAGTATTTT
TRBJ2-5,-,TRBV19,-,CAPAAAPYQETQYF,TGTGCCCCGGCGGCGGCACCGTACCAAGAGACCCAGTACTTC
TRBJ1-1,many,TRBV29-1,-,CSVGGTLGAEAFF,TGCAGCGTTGGGGGGACCCTGGGGGCTGAAGCTTTCTTT
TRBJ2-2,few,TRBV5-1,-,CASSPEAGYTGELFF,TGCGCCAGCAGCCCGGAGGCGGGGTACACCGGGGAGCTGTTTTTT
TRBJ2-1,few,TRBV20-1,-,CSAQAGLNEQFF,TGCAGTGCTCAAGCGGGCCTCAATGAGCAGTTCTTC
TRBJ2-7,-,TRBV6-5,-,CASSYPGLGIHF,TGTGCCAGCAGTTACCCGGGGCTGGGCATTCACTTC
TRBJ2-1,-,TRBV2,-,CASYTYNEQFF,TGTGCCAGTTATACCTACAATGAGCAGTTCTTC
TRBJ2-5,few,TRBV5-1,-,CASSTGTNGGTQYF,TGCGCCAGCAGCACGGGGACGAACGGGGGGACCCAGTACTTC
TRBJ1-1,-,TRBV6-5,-,CASSGGTYTEAFF,TGTGCCAGCAGCGGGGGCACATACACTGAAGCTTTCTTT
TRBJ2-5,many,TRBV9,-,CASGNPDFQETQYF,TGTGCCAGCGGTAATCCGGACTTCCAAGAGACCCAGTACTTC
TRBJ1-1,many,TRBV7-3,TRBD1,CASSPTQGAAPFF,TGTGCCAGCAGCCCAACCCAGGGGGCCGCACCTTTCTTT
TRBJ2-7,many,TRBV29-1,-,CSAWGRAESSYEQYF,TGCAGCGCGTGGGGTAGGGCGGAGAGCTCCTACGAGCAGTACTTC
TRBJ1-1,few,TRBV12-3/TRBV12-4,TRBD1,CASSPRGQGAVNTEAFF,TGTGCCAGCAGTCCCCGGGGTCAGGGGGCAGTGAACACTGAAGCTTTCTTT
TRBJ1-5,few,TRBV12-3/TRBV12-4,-,CASSLGGSGNQPQHF,TGTGCCAGCAGTTTAGGGGGTTCGGGAAATCAGCCCCAGCATTTT
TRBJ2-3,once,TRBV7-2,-,CASSLYTGADTQYF,TGTGCCAGCAGCTTATACACAGGAGCAGATACGCAGTATTTT
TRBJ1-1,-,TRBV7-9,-,CASSSSGGNTEAFF,TGTGCCAGCAGCTCTTCCGGGGGTAACACTGAAGCTTTCTTT
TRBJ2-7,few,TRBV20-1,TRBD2,CSAHELAGGTYEQYF,TGCAGTGCTCATGAACTAGCGGGAGGAACCTACGAGCAGTACTTC
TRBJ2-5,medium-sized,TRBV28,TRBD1,CASRPDRGHQETQYF,TGTGCCAGCAGGCCAGACAGGGGGCATCAAGAGACCCAGTACTTC
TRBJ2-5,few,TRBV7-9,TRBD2,CASSRGTSGQETQYF,TGTGCCAGCAGCCGTGGGACTAGCGGACAAGAGACCCAGTACTTC
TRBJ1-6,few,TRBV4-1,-,CASSQDLGGHSYNSPLHF,TGCGCCAGCAGCCAAGATCTGGGAGGCCATTCCTATAATTCACCCCTCCACTTT
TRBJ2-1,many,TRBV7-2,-,CASSPQGGGAGNEQFF,TGTGCCAGCAGCCCCCAAGGAGGCGGGGCCGGGAATGAGCAGTTCTTC
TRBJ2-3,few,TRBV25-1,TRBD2,CASSESERGMVVDTQYF,TGTGCCAGCAGTGAATCGGAGCGGGGGATGGTTGTTGATACGCAGTATTTT
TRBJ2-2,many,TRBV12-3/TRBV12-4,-,CASSFAGPGELFF,TGTGCCAGCAGTTTCGCGGGACCCGGGGAGCTGTTTTTT
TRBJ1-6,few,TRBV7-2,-,CASSLQGDSPLHF,TGTGCCAGCAGCCTTCAGGGTGATTCACCCCTCCACTTT
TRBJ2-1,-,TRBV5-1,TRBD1,CASSWFSPGQGNEQFF,TGCGCCAGCAGCTGGTTTTCACCGGGACAGGGTAATGAGCAGTTCTTC
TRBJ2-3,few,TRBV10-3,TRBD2,CAIMGLDITDTQYF,TGTGCCATCATGGGACTAGATATCACAGATACGCAGTATTTT
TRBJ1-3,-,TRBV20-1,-,CSASSGGPGNTIYF,TGCAGTGCTTCAAGCGGGGGGCCTGGAAACACCATATATTTT
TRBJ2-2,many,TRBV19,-,CASSIGPELFF,TGTGCCAGTAGTATCGGACCTGAGCTGTTTTTT
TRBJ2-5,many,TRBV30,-,CAWRHLGAETQYF,TGTGCCTGGAGACACCTGGGGGCAGAGACCCAGTACTTC
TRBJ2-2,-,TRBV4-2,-,CASSRDNTGELFF,TGTGCCAGCAGCCGGGACAATACCGGGGAGCTGTTTTTT
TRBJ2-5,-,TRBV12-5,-,CASGLTGTQYF,TGTGCTAGTGGTTTGACCGGGACCCAGTACTTC